The rows below give T cell receptor beta chains drawn from one sample of a study of T cells in Graves' hyperthyroidism and ophthalmopathy. TCRdb re-derived calls from the multiplex PCR reads in MiXCR, one entry per CDR3 protein. The sample consists of about 290,000 distinct CDR3 sequences, 13% of them appearing once. The sample was blood. These receptor sequences come from a woman aged 25-40 years with Graves' hyperthyroidism that later progressed to Graves' ophthalmopathy. CDR3s include the opening cysteine and the closing phenylalanine or tryptophan. A D gene is named only where the DNA matches it firmly. The listing skips clone size in some rows; elsewhere it reads once, few, many or a size class.

v_gene	d_gene	abundance	j_gene	CDR3aa	CDR3nt
TRBV28	TRBD1	many	TRBJ2-5	CASRDRGKETQYF	TGTGCCAGCAGGGACAGGGGGAAAGAGACCCAGTACTTC
TRBV3-1	-	many	TRBJ2-2	CASLEAAGELFF	TGTGCCAGCTTAGAGGCTGCCGGGGAGCTGTTTTTT
TRBV20-1	-	many	TRBJ2-3	CSARDHTTRADTQYF	TGCAGTGCTAGAGATCATACCACCCGGGCAGATACGCAGTATTTT
TRBV19	-	few	TRBJ1-2	CASSGGSNPYGYTF	TGTGCCAGTAGTGGGGGCAGTAACCCCTATGGCTACACCTTC
TRBV5-6	TRBD1	few	TRBJ1-5	CASSPGQYNQPQHF	TGTGCCAGCAGCCCGGGACAGTACAATCAGCCCCAGCATTTT
TRBV6-2/TRBV6-3	TRBD2	many	TRBJ2-7	CASSPGLAESSYEQYF	TGTGCCAGCAGCCCAGGGCTAGCGGAAAGCTCCTACGAGCAGTACTTC
TRBV28	TRBD1	many	TRBJ1-3	CASSPAPGQGTGNTIYF	TGTGCCAGCAGTCCCGCCCCCGGACAGGGTACTGGAAACACCATATATTTT
TRBV24-1	TRBD2	-	TRBJ2-3	CATSDPGTSGTDTEYF	TGTGCCACCAGTGACCCCGGGACTAGCGGCACAGATACGGAGTATTTT
TRBV4-1	TRBD1	-	TRBJ2-7	CASSQPGQGREQYF	TGCGCCAGCAGCCAGCCGGGACAGGGTCGCGAGCAGTACTTC
TRBV6-5	-	many	TRBJ2-7	CASSYWGRGRHEQYF	TGTGCCAGCAGTTACTGGGGTCGGGGTAGGCACGAGCAGTACTTC
TRBV11-2	-	many	TRBJ2-2	CASSLVGTGELFF	TGTGCCAGCAGCTTAGTGGGAACCGGGGAGCTGTTTTTT
TRBV27	TRBD2	many	TRBJ2-2	CASSSRGSGVAGELFF	TGTGCCAGCAGTTCCCGTGGTAGCGGGGTGGCCGGGGAGCTGTTTTTT
TRBV19	-	-	TRBJ2-3	CASSIGDTQYF	TGTGCCAGTAGTATTGGGGATACGCAGTATTTT
TRBV28	-	-	TRBJ2-7	CASSFSGHEQYF	TGTGCCAGCAGTTTTTCGGGTCACGAGCAGTACTTC
TRBV28	-	many	TRBJ2-6	CASSRTQTGANVLTF	TGTGCCAGCAGTCGGACTCAAACTGGGGCCAACGTCCTGACTTTC
TRBV19	TRBD1	-	TRBJ1-2	CASSWAGQGAHTDYGYTF	TGTGCCAGTAGTTGGGCCGGACAGGGGGCTCATACCGACTATGGCTACACCTTC
TRBV5-6	TRBD1	many	TRBJ2-7	CASSWDRASPYEQYF	TGTGCCAGCAGCTGGGACAGGGCGTCCCCCTACGAGCAGTACTTC
TRBV13	TRBD2	many	TRBJ2-3	CASSSWTGLLTDTQYF	TGTGCCAGCAGCTCCTGGACGGGACTACTCACAGATACGCAGTATTTT
TRBV30	-	many	TRBJ1-5	CAWSVRISLGQPQHF	TGTGCCTGGAGTGTACGAATCAGTCTGGGTCAGCCCCAGCATTTT
TRBV12-3/TRBV12-4	-	-	TRBJ1-5	CASSFSGQANQPQHF	TGTGCCAGCAGTTTTTCGGGGCAGGCAAATCAGCCCCAGCATTTT
TRBV4-2	TRBD2	few	TRBJ2-3	CASSQSLAGGADTQYF	TGTGCCAGCAGCCAGAGCCTAGCGGGAGGGGCAGATACGCAGTATTTT
TRBV2	-	-	TRBJ1-3	CASQGPSSGNTIYF	TGTGCCAGCCAGGGGCCCAGCTCTGGAAACACCATATATTTT
TRBV20-1	TRBD2	many	TRBJ2-1	CSALPRYSGRNEQFF	TGCAGTGCCCTCCCTCGGTACAGCGGGAGGAATGAGCAGTTCTTC
TRBV6-1	TRBD2	many	TRBJ2-7	CASSGTQRGAPEQYF	TGTGCCAGCAGTGGGACCCAGCGGGGGGCCCCCGAGCAGTACTTC
TRBV15	-	-	TRBJ2-2	CATSTEYDKNTGELFF	TGTGCCACCAGCACAGAGTACGATAAGAACACCGGGGAGCTGTTTTTT
TRBV3-1	-	many	TRBJ2-5	CASSQQGGIETQYF	TGTGCCAGCAGCCAACAGGGAGGTATAGAGACCCAGTACTTC
TRBV11-1	TRBD2	many	TRBJ2-1	CASSQERGWNEQFF	TGTGCCAGCAGCCAGGAGCGGGGTTGGAATGAGCAGTTCTTC
TRBV2	TRBD2	few	TRBJ2-5	CASLGGSGRAVETQYF	TGTGCCAGCCTAGGGGGTAGCGGGAGGGCCGTGGAGACCCAGTACTTC
TRBV11-2	-	many	TRBJ2-1	CASSPPWGRDNEQFF	TGTGCCAGCAGCCCTCCCTGGGGACGAGACAATGAGCAGTTCTTC
TRBV11-3	-	-	TRBJ2-1	CASIGRGNEQFF	TGTGCCAGCATCGGCAGGGGCAATGAGCAGTTCTTC
TRBV29-1	-	-	TRBJ2-1	CSVENAGQDSAGGIYNEQFF	TGCAGCGTTGAAAATGCGGGACAGGACTCTGCGGGAGGGATCTACAATGAGCAGTTCTTC
TRBV20-1	-	many	TRBJ2-1	CSASPPDRYNEQFF	TGCAGTGCTAGCCCCCCAGACAGGTACAATGAGCAGTTCTTC
TRBV19	-	-	TRBJ2-3	CASSTPDSVTDTQYF	TGTGCCAGTAGTACCCCGGACAGTGTCACAGATACGCAGTATTTT
TRBV4-1	-	-	TRBJ2-1	CASSQGISRNYNEQFF	TGCGCCAGCAGCCAAGGGATTAGCAGAAATTACAATGAGCAGTTCTTC
TRBV6-1	-	many	TRBJ2-6	CASSDPSGANVLTF	TGTGCCAGCAGTGACCCCTCTGGGGCCAACGTCCTGACTTTC
TRBV28	-	many	TRBJ1-5	CASSRRQLNQPQHF	TGTGCCAGCAGTCGCCGACAGCTTAATCAGCCCCAGCATTTT
TRBV15	TRBD2	many	TRBJ2-3	CATSSLVAGGWTGSTDTQYF	TGTGCCACCAGCTCACTCGTAGCGGGAGGCTGGACGGGAAGCACAGATACGCAGTATTTT
TRBV19	-	many	TRBJ2-1	CAVGRRSSYNEQFF	TGTGCCGTGGGGAGACGAAGCTCCTACAATGAGCAGTTCTTC
TRBV20-1	-	many	TRBJ1-2	CSARWDLRSHTF	TGCAGTGCTAGATGGGACCTAAGGAGTCACACCTTC
TRBV28	TRBD1	-	TRBJ2-7	CATHAGTGAYEQYF	TGTGCCACCCATGCCGGGACAGGAGCCTACGAGCAGTACTTC
TRBV10-3	-	many	TRBJ2-7	CAIRWNEMAYEQYF	TGTGCCATCAGGTGGAACGAAATGGCTTACGAGCAGTACTTC
TRBV19	TRBD1	many	TRBJ1-1	CASSTGGRIAEAFF	TGTGCCAGTAGTACAGGGGGCAGGATCGCTGAAGCTTTCTTT
TRBV24-1	TRBD1	-	TRBJ1-1	CATSWDREDMNTEAFF	TGTGCCACCAGTTGGGACAGAGAGGATATGAACACTGAAGCTTTCTTT
TRBV25-1	-	once	TRBJ2-2	CASSELQGNTGELFF	TGTGCCAGCAGTGAACTACAGGGTAACACCGGGGAGCTGTTTTTT
TRBV28	TRBD1	many	TRBJ1-1	CASRPTGWEEAFF	TGTGCCAGCAGGCCGACAGGGTGGGAGGAAGCTTTCTTT